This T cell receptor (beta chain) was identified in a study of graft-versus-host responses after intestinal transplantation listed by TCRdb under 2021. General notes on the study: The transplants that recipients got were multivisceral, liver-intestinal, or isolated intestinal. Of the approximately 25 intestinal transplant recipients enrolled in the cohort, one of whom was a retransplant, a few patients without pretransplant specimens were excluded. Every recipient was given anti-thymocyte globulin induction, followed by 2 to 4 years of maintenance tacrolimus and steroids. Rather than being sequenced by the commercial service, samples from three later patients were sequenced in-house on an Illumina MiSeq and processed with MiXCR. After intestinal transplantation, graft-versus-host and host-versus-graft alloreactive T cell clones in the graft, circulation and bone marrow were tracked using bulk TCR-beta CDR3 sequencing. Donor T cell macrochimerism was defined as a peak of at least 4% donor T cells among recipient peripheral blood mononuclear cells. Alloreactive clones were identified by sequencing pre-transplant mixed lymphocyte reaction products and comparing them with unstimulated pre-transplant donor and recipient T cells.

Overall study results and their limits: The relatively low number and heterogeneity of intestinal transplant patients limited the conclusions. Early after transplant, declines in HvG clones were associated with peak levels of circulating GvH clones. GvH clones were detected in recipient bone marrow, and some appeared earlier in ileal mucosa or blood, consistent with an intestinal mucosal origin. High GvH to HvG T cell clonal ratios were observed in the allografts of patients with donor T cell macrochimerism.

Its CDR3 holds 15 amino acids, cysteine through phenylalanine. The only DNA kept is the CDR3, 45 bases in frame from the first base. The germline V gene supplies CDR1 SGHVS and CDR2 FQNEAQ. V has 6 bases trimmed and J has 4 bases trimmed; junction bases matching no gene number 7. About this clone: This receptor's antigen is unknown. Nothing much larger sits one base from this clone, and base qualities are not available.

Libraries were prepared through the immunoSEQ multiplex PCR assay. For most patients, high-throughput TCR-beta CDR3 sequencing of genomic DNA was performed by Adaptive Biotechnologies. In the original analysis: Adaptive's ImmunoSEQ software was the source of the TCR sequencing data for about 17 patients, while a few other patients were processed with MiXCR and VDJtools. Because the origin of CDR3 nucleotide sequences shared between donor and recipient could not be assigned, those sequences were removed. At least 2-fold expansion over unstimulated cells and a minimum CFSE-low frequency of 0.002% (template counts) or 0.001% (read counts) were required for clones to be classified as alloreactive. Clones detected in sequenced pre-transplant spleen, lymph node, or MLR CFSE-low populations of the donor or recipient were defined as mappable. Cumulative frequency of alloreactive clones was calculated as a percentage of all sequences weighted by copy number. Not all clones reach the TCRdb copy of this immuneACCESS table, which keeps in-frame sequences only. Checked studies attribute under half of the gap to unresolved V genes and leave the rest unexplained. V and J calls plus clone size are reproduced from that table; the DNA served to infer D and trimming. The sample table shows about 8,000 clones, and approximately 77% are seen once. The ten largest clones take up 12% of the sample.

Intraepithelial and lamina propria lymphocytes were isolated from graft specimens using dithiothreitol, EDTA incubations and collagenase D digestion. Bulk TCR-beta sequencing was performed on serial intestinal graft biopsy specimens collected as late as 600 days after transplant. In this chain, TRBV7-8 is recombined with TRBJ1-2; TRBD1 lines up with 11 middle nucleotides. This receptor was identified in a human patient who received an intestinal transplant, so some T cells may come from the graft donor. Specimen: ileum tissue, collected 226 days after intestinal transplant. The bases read TGTGCCAGCAGGAGGGGACAGGGGGTTTTCTATGGCTACACCTTC. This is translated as CASRRGQGVFYGYTF.